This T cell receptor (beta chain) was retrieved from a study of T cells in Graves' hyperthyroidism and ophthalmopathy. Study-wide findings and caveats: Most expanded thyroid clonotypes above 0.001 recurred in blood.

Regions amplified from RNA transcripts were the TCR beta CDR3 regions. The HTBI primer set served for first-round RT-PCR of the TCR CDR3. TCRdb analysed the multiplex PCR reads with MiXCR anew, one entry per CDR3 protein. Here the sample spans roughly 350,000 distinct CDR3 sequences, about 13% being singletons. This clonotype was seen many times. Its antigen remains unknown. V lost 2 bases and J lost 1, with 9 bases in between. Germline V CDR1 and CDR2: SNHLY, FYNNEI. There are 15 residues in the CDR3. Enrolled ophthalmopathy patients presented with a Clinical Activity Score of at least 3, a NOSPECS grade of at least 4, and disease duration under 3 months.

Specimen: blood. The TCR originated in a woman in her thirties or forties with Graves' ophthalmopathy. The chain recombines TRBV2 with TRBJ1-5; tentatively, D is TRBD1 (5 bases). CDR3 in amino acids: CASSERGRSNQPQHF. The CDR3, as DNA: TGTGCCAGCAGTGAAAGGGGCAGGAGCAATCAGCCCCAGCATTTT.